This TCR beta chain was captured in a study of response to subunit inactivated influenza vaccine. The germline CDR1 and CDR2 sequences are SGHVS and FNYEAQ. The CDR3 covers 13 residues. The V gene lost 4 bases and the J gene lost 3 bases, with 10 bases spanning the gap. TCRdb reprocessed the RT-PCR reads with MiXCR, giving one entry per CDR3 protein. This sample carries around 600,000 distinct CDR3 sequences, about 11% of them seen once, and the ten largest clones take approximately 10%. The same sample was also used in a study of T cells expressing NK-cell markers. That report adds: TCR beta cDNA was made by 5'RACE template switching with UMIs. CD8+ T cells in 5 or 6 donors included dominant NKG2C+ clonotypes at 1.0-7.0%. The study left the HCMV specificity of expanded NKG2C+ T cell clones unresolved.

The genes are TRBV7-6 and TRBJ2-7, with D hard to call. This specimen consisted of PBMCs from blood, obtained on the day of vaccination. The TCR originated in a man aged 50 to 60 who received an inactivated influenza vaccine. As DNA, the CDR3 is TGTGCCAGCAGCTACAACAACGACTACGAGCAGTACTTC. This encodes CASSYNNDYEQYF.